The entry below describes one T cell receptor beta chain. There is no known antigen for this receptor. Qualities for individual bases were not recorded, and no much larger clone is one base off. Patients with autoimmune disease history or receiving systemic immunosuppression were excluded from the trial. Peripheral blood for TCR sequencing was collected from all dose cohorts at baseline, on cycle 4 day 1, and on cycle 7 day 1. Samples were obtained from an open-label, multicenter, first-in-human phase I dose-escalation trial of ivuxolimab. Adults with locally advanced or metastatic head and neck squamous cell, hepatocellular, melanoma or renal cell carcinoma were enrolled in the trial. Before TCR sequencing, CD4+ and CD8+ T cells were separately sorted from peripheral blood. Measured from the cysteine to the phenylalanine, the CDR3 is 15 residues long. Only CDR3 DNA remains: 45 bases, in frame from the first base. The V end gives up 8 bases and the J end 3 bases, leaving 9 bases in the junction not matched to a gene. The CDR1 and CDR2 encoded by the germline V gene are SNHLY and FYNNEI.

These data belong to a study of OX40 agonist ivuxolimab in advanced cancers. Regarding the study in general: Ivuxolimab was a fully human IgG2 agonistic monoclonal antibody targeting the costimulatory receptor OX40 (CD134). Among the 52 dose-escalation patients, about 20 had hepatocellular carcinoma, about 15 melanoma, 9 renal cell carcinoma and 9 head and neck cancer. Intravenous ivuxolimab was administered to patients every 2 weeks at six dose levels: 0.01, 0.1, 0.3, 1.5, 3 and 10 mg/kg. Three dose-escalation patients achieved partial responses, one with hepatocellular carcinoma and two with cutaneous melanoma. The paper describes the monotherapy dose-escalation part (N ≈ 49 patients) of the phase I trial of ivuxolimab. Prior anti-PD-1, anti-PD-L1 or anti-CTLA-4 therapy was permitted, and checkpoint inhibitors had been received by roughly 40% of dose-escalation patients. The purpose of peripheral TCRbeta sequencing was to test whether ivuxolimab changed TCR sequence diversity and led to clonal T-cell expansion. In the dose-escalation cohort, about four fifths of patients were male, and the mean age was approximately 60 years with a range of roughly 23 to 79.

Overall study results and their limits: In partial responders in the 0.1-3.0 mg/kg groups, normalized peripheral clonal expansion was found to be among the lowest, especially among CD8+ T cells. Which antigens the clonally expanded peripheral T cells were specific for was not determined. Low levels of normalized T-cell clonal expansion were also seen in some patients who did not respond. After ivuxolimab, expanded clones were on average more numerous among CD8+ T cells than among CD4+ T cells. At doses of 0.1 to 3.0 mg/kg, clonal expansion of both CD4+ and CD8+ T cells in blood was seen between baseline and week 6.

To sequence the TCRbeta CDR3 region, genomic DNA was isolated from the sorted cells. The immunoSEQ Assay was used to sequence the TCRbeta CDR3 regions. Drawn from immuneACCESS, this table holds only the in-frame rearrangements with V and J called that TCRdb kept. Clones are partly lost; checked studies trace under half to an unresolved V gene and leave the rest unexplained. The sample table records about 82,000 clones; about 86% of these occur just once. About 0.8% of the sample lies in the top ten. Recombination joined TRBV2 with TRBJ2-7; 11 middle bases align to TRBD1. This sample comprised CD4+ or CD8+ T cells sorted from blood, obtained in a trial of the OX40 agonist ivuxolimab. This TCR was sampled from an adult with an advanced solid tumor such as melanoma, head and neck, liver or kidney cancer. The CDR3 reads CASRAGGTGGYEQYF. The DNA sequence is as follows: TGTGCCAGCCGCGCCGGGGGGACAGGGGGCTACGAGCAGTACTTC. With the rest looked up from the reference TRBV2 and TRBJ2-7 genes rather than sequenced, the full variable domain is EPEVTQTPSHQVTQMGQEVILRCVPISNHLYFYWYRQILGQKVEFLVSFYNNEISEKSEIFDDQFSVERPDGSNFTLKIRSTKLEDSAMYFCASRAGGTGGYEQYFGPGTRLTVT.